There are many counts of the clone carrying this T cell receptor (beta chain). The antigen is unknown. Ophthalmopathy in the patients scored at least 3 on Clinical Activity Score and at least 4 on NOSPECS grade, lasting under 3 months. Based on clinical symptoms, serum thyroxine and TRAb, thyroid ultrasound and orbital computed tomography, diagnoses were reached. The data stem from a study of T cells in Graves' hyperthyroidism and ophthalmopathy. This CDR3 has 14 residues. Germline V gene sequence: CDR1 KGHSH, CDR2 LQKENI. V lost 3 bases and J lost 0, with 6 bases in between. Study-wide findings and caveats: Most thyroid clonotypes with frequency above 0.001 were detected in blood.

Amplified TCR beta CDR3 regions came from RNA transcripts. With the HTBI primer set, the TCR CDR3 went through a first round of RT-PCR. A single record per CDR3 protein comes from TCRdb applying MiXCR to the multiplex PCR reads. The sample has about 380,000 distinct CDR3 sequences; more than 12% are singletons. Sequencing was performed on blood. The chain uses TRBV18 and TRBJ1-5, with D uncertain. The TCR originated in a woman between 25 and 40 years old with Graves' ophthalmopathy. The CDR3 spells CASSPSDSNQPQHF. Written as DNA, the CDR3 is TGTGCCAGCTCACCGAGTGATAGCAATCAGCCCCAGCATTTT.